Below, 6 T cell receptor beta chains from the same sample are listed, as sequenced in a study of blood T cell repertoires in COVID-19. The assay was immunoSEQ multiplex PCR, and TCRdb's table has in-frame clones only and misses some. The sample yields 350,000 to 400,000 clones, roughly nine tenths seen once. The sequencing sample was made of PBMCs or T cells enriched from blood (not recorded which). The receptors derive from a woman between 40 and 50 years old who had been exposed to COVID-19.

CDR3 region: CASSLVLGAESSGEQFF. The CDR3 DNA follows: TGCGCCAGCAGCTTGGTCCTAGGAGCAGAAAGTTCGGGTGAGCAGTTCTTC. The gene calls are TRBV5-1 and TRBJ2-1, with no clear D. Germline loops: CDR1 SGHRS, CDR2 YFSETQ. The V end lost 0 bases, the J end lost 9 bases, and 22 bases lay between the germline ends. There are 17 residues in the CDR3.

This chain links TRBV18 with TRBJ1-5, with 9 bases that match TRBD1. With V trimmed by 2 bases and J by 10 bases, 9 bases remained unmatched. The CDR3 runs to 15 residues. Looked up from germline, CDR1 is KGHSH and CDR2 is LQKENI. CDR3 protein: CASSPLGQGIEPQHF. DNA of the CDR3: TGTGCCAGCTCACCATTGGGACAGGGAATCGAACCCCAGCATTTT.

CDR3 protein: CASSNRLAGAGEQFF. The CDR3 coding sequence is TGTGCCAGCAGTAACCGACTAGCGGGAGCAGGTGAGCAGTTCTTC. This chain links TRBV6-2 or TRBV6-3 with TRBJ2-1; 12 nucleotides match TRBD2. CDR1 MNHEY and CDR2 SVGEGT come from the germline V gene. This CDR3 has 15 amino acids. J lost 9 bases, V lost 5 bases, and 8 bases had no gene match.

The chain uses TRBV28 and TRBJ2-1; D possibly corresponds to TRBD1 (5 bases). Per the germline V gene, CDR1 is MDHEN and CDR2 is SYDVKM. The ends were cut back, 7 bases at V and 6 bases at J, with 19 bases in the middle. This CDR3 has 15 amino acids. For the CDR3, the DNA is TGTGCCAGCAAGGAAAGGGGCGTAGCTTCCAATGAGCAGTTCTTC. Translation: CASKERGVASNEQFF.

This chain links TRBV19 with TRBJ2-3; TRBD2 matches at 7 bases. The length of the CDR3 is 16 residues. Losses at the gene ends were 4 bases for V and 5 bases for J; bases not matched to a gene: 12. The germline V gene encodes CDR1 LNHDA and CDR2 SQIVND (reference sequence). CDR3 sequence reads: CASSKASGEGIDTQYF. The CDR3 region has the DNA TGTGCCAGTAGTAAGGCGAGCGGGGAGGGGATAGATACGCAGTATTTT.

The sample holds one count of this clone. The rearrangement joins TRBV7-2 to TRBJ2-1; TRBD2 matches 11 bases. The V gene end was trimmed by 5 bases and the J gene end by 7 bases; junction bases not matched to a gene: 7. The CDR3 runs 15 residues. In germline, CDR1 is SGHTA, CDR2 FQGNSA. Here the CDR3 reads CASSTTPSGRNEQFF. CDR3 nucleotides: TGTGCCAGCAGCACCACCCCTAGCGGGAGGAATGAGCAGTTCTTC.